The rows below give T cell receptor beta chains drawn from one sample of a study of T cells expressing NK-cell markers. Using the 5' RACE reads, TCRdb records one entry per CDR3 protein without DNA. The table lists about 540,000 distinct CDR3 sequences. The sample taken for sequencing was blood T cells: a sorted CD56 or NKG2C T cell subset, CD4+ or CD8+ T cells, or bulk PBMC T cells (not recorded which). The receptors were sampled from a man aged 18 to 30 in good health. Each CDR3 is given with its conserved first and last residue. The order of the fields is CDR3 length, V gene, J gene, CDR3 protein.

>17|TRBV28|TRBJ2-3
CASSRRTLVGYTDTQYF
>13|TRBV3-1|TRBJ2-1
CASSGLVRNEQFF
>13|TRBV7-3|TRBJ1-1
CASSRAINTEAFF
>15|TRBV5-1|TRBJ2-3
CASRGGRLKADTQYF
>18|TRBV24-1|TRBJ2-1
CATSDGDYSLSSYNEQFF
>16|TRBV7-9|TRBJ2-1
CASSSWDHGPPNEQFF
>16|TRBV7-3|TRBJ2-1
CASSPRTSGSIHEQFF
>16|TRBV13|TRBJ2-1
CASSNRLASSYNEQFF
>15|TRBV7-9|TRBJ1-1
CASSSAGTANTEAFF
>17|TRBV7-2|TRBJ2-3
CASSLAWTSRLRDTQYF
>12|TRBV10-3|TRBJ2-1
CAIKLADNEQFF
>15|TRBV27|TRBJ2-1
CASSSIAGLYNEQFF
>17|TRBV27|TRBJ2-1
CASTTWGPTGMGNEQFF
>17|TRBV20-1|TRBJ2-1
CSARVPRSGIPYNEQFF
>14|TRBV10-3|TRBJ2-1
CAITQEGALDEQFF
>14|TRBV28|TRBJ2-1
CASRGAPGPRRQFF
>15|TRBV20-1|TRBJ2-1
CSATSGGSLYNEQFF
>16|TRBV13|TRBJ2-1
CASSSDSGSSYNEQFF
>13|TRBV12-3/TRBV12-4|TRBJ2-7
CASSPSVTYEQYF
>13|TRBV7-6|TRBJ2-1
CASSWDTDNEQFF
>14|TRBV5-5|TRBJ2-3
CASSARGPTDTQYF
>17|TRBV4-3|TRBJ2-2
CASSQDGTAANTGELFF
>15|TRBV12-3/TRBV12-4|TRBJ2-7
CASSPAGASSYEQYF
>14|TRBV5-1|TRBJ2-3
CASRGSGSTDTQYF
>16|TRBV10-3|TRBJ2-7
CAISEGLTSGSGEQYF
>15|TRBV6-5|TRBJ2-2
CASSYSWRHTGELFF
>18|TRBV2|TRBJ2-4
CASSGRTSGRVPKNIQYF
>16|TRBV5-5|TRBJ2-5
CASSLAGAASQETQYF
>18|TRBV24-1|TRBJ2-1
CATSARRTGTSGRADKFF
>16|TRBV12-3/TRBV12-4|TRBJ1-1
CASSFALTKLNTEAFF
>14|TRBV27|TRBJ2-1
CASREIAGNNEQFF
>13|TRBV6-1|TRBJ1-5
CAGGQGGNQPQHF
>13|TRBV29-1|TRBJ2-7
CSVVDSVAYEQYF
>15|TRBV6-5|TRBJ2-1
CASRSGLSSYNEQFF
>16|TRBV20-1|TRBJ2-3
CSASGGQVVGTDTQYF
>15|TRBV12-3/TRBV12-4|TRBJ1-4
CASSQEGGWGEKLFF
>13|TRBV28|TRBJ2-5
CASSPAPPTPQYF
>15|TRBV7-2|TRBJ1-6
CASSLVAQGGSPLHF
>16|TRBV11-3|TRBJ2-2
CASSLAWDRATGELFF
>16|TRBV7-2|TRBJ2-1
CASSLVSGSPYNEQFF
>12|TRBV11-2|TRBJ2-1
CASSSAGVEQFF